This T cell receptor (beta chain) was sequenced for a study of lymphopenia after photon versus proton radiotherapy. Study-wide results and caveats: Authors raise, but do not show, better survival with proton therapy. Relative stability marked proton patients; photon patients lost diversity and naive cells. After lymphocyte nadir, photon-treated repertoires showed oligoclonal expansion, especially CD8+ Temra.

The CDR3 is 17 amino acids. The germline V gene has CDR1 SGHNT and CDR2 YYREEE (reference sequence). Trimming removed 5 bases from V and 0 bases from J; junction bases left unmatched: 10. As for this clone: Its antigen is as yet unknown.

Sequencing was performed with immunoSEQ multiplex PCR; in TCRdb, only in-frame clones are kept and a portion is missing. The sample shows tens of thousands of clones, more than 70% of them seen only once. This rearrangement joins TRBV5-4 to TRBJ2-2; 7 bases agree with TRBD1. Sequenced here: peripheral blood, sampled from a patient treated with photon-based radiotherapy. The sequence derives from a man aged 45-65 years with gastric cancer. In DNA form, the CDR3 reads TGTGCCAGCAGTTTTTCACCCAGGGGGTCGAACACCGGGGAGCTGTTTTTT. It translates to CASSFSPRGSNTGELFF.